Described below is a single T cell receptor beta chain sequence and its context. Its antigen remains unknown. The assay was immunoSEQ multiplex PCR, and TCRdb's table has in-frame clones only and misses some. In the table there are hundreds of thousands of clones, more than 95% of which are singletons. Germline CDR1 SGDLS, CDR2 YYNGEE. CDR3 length: 16 residues. Trimming at V came to 4 bases and at J to 2 bases, leaving 8 bases not matched to a gene. This sample was taken from a study of shared clonotypes between healthy human individuals. Overall study results and limits: Compared with clonotypes that all four donors shared, non-shared clonotypes had lower generation probabilities. At large depth, rarefaction still showed sorted-subset sequencing to be incomplete.

Naivety among CD8 cells was defined by CD45RO negativity and positive CCR7 selection, thereby excluding terminally differentiated effector memory CD45RA+ cells. Adult donors, all healthy and HIV-negative, had no recent acute infections or vaccinations. The receptor comes from a man aged 25 to 40 in good health. The sequencing sample was made of naive CD8+ T cells sorted from blood. V and J are TRBV9 and TRBJ2-3; TRBD2 aligns across 9 bases. CDR3 sequence (DNA): TGTGCCAGCAGCCGATACCTAGCGGGGCCCACAGATACGCAGTATTTT. The encoded protein is CASSRYLAGPTDTQYF.